This TCR beta chain was profiled in a study of shared clonotypes between healthy human individuals. V was pared by 5 bases and J by 1 base, with 14 bases between. Germline V lookup: CDR1 SGHAT, CDR2 FQNNGV. This CDR3 is 15 amino acids long. Some clones are missing from TCRdb's copy, which holds only in-frame ones; the method was immunoSEQ multiplex PCR. The table has some 680,000 clones, 73% seen once. The material sequenced was memory CD4+ T cells sorted from blood. Regarding subset: CD45RA-negative fraction. The J gene is TRBJ1-1, the V gene TRBV11-2, with D perhaps TRBD1 (5 bases). The clonotype originates from a woman aged 30 to 39 in good health. The CDR3: CASSHRGAGNTEAFF. CDR3 in DNA: TGTGCCAGCAGCCATAGGGGAGCTGGGAACACTGAAGCTTTCTTT.